The clone carrying this TCR beta chain was counted at least ten times. The sample originates from a study of human T cells and chemical hapten exposure. The time point was: patch test 2, 6 weeks after DPC sensitization. Noted treatment: therapeutic diphenylcyclopropenone sensitization with weekly scalp DPC. TCRdb re-called the RACE reads through MiXCR, storing one row per CDR3 protein. The sample holds some 90,000 distinct CDR3 sequences; 9.5% to 12% are singletons and the top ten take 3.2%. CDR1 MNHEY and CDR2 SVGEGT come from the germline V gene. CDR3 length equals 16 residues. V trimming: 5 bases; J trimming: 2 bases; junction bases outside the gene matches: 10.

The source of this sequence is a woman aged 40 to 50 with alopecia areata. Some clones in this sample may be carry-over from other donors' samples. The sample here was whole blood, taken in connection with sensitization to the hapten diphenylcyclopropenone (DPC). This chain connects TRBV6-2 or TRBV6-3 to TRBJ2-3; 7 positions match TRBD2. CDR3 nucleotides: TGTGCCAGCAGTCTGATCACCGGGACTACCACAGATACGCAGTATTTT. It codes for CASSLITGTTTDTQYF.